The entry that follows covers one T cell receptor (beta chain) sequence. The antigen is undetermined. This CDR3 region has 15 residues. CDR1 is SGHKS, CDR2 YYEKEE, per germline (reference sequence). Trimming took 4 bases from V and 5 from J; bases not matched to a gene: 7. This specimen comes from a study of T cell responses to AZD1222 COVID-19 vaccine. General study results and limits: Sampling captured repertoires only after the peak T cell response.

Some clones are missing from TCRdb's copy, which holds only in-frame ones; the method was immunoSEQ multiplex PCR. The data show about 170,000 clones, with roughly 93% seen just once and 3.5% to 4.5% held by the top ten. This chain joins TRBV5-5 and TRBJ2-3, with 10 nucleotides matching TRBD1. Sequencing was performed on peripheral blood, taken on day 0 of AZD1222 vaccination. The sequence came from an adult in good health. CDR3 amino acids: CASSARQGARDTQYF. For the CDR3, the DNA is TGTGCCAGCAGCGCGCGACAGGGGGCGCGAGATACGCAGTATTTT. Full variable domain (remainder filled in from reference TRBV5-5 and TRBJ2-3): DAGVTQSPTHLIKTRGQQVTLRCSPISGHKSVSWYQQVLGQGPQFIFQYYEKEERGRGNFPDRFSARQFPNYSSELNVNALLLGDSALYLCASSARQGARDTQYFGPGTRLTVL.